Each of the 2 T cell receptor beta chains below was sequenced from the same sample in a study of yellow fever vaccine responses in identical twins. TCRdb analysed the RT-PCR reads with MiXCR anew, one entry per CDR3 protein. The sample has 9,800 or so distinct CDR3 sequences, around 80% seen once. Material: T cells from blood (PBMCs), unsorted or a sorted subset (not recorded which), obtained before or after yellow fever vaccination (not recorded which). The source is a woman aged 18 to 35 who received the yellow fever vaccine.

The chain joins TRBV7-3 to TRBJ2-7, with D perhaps TRBD1 (5 bases). CDR3 length: 12 amino acids. V was shortened by 5 bases and J by 3 bases, with 8 bases between the two germline ends. The germline gives CDR1 SGHTA, CDR2 FQGTGA. CDR3 bases: TGTGCCAGCAGCACCCAGGGCTACGAGCAGTACTTC. Encoded protein: CASSTQGYEQYF.

This clonotype occurred once. The V gene is TRBV3-1, the J gene TRBJ1-1; perhaps TRBD1 as D (5 bases). CDR3 length: 15 amino acids. Looked up from germline, CDR1 is LGHDT and CDR2 is YNNKEL (reference sequence). With 7 bases removed from V and 0 bases from J, the gap between germline ends came to 15 bases. CDR3 in amino acids: CASKDTGPLNTEAFF. The CDR3 DNA sequence: TGTGCCAGCAAGGACACGGGACCCCTGAACACTGAAGCTTTCTTT.